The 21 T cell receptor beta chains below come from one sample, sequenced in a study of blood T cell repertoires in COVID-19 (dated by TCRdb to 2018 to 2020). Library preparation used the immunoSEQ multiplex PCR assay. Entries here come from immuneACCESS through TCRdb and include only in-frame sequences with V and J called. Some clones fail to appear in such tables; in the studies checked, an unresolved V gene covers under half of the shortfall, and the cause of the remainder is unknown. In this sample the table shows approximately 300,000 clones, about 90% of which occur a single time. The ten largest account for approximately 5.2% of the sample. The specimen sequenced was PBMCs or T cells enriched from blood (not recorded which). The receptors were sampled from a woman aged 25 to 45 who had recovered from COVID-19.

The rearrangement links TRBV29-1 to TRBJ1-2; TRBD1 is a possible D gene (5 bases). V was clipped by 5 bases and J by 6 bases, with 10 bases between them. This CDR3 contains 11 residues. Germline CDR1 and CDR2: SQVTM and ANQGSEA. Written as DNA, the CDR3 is TGCAGCGTTAGGGGATCGCATGGCTACACCTTC. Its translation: CSVRGSHGYTF.

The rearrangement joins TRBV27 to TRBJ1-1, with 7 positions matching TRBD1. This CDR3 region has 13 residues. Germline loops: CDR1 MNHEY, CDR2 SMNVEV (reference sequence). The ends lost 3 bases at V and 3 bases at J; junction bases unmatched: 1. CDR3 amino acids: CASSFQGDTEAFF. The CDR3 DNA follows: TGTGCCAGCAGTTTCCAGGGGGACACTGAAGCTTTCTTT.

The chain's CDR3 is CASSIGRGLEAFF. Here the CDR3 DNA reads TGTGCCAGTAGTATAGGACGGGGACTCGAAGCTTTCTTT. The rearrangement joins TRBV19 to TRBJ1-1, with D possibly being TRBD1 (5 bases). Trimming took off 1 base at V and 8 bases at J, with 11 bases between the two ends. The CDR3 length is 13 residues. Germline V gene sequence: CDR1 LNHDA, CDR2 SQIVND (reference sequence).

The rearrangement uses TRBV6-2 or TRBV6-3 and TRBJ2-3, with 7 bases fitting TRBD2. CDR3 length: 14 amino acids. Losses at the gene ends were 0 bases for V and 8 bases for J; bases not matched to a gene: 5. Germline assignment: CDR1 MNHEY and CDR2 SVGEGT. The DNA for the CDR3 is TGTGCCAGCAGTTACTCCACTGGGGGGGTTACGCAGTATTTT. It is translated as CASSYSTGGVTQYF.

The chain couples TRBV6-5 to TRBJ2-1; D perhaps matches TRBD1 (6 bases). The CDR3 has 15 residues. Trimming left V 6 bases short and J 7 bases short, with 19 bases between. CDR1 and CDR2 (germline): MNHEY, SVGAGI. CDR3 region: CASSPRDTTGNEQFF. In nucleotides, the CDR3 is TGTGCCAGCAGCCCCCGGGACACCACTGGGAATGAGCAGTTCTTC.

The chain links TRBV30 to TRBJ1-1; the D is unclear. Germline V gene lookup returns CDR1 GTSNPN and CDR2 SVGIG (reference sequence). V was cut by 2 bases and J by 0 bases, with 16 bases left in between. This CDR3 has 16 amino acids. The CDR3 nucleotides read TGTGCCTGGAGTTTTTCTATCGGTAGTTTGAACACTGAAGCTTTCTTT. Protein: CAWSFSIGSLNTEAFF.

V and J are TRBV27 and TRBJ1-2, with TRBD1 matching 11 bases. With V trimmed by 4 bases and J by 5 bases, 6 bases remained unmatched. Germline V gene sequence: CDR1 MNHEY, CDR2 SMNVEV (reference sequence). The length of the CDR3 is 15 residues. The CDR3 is CASSSWTGGAYGYTF. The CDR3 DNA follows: TGTGCCAGCAGTTCGTGGACAGGGGGCGCTTATGGCTACACCTTC.

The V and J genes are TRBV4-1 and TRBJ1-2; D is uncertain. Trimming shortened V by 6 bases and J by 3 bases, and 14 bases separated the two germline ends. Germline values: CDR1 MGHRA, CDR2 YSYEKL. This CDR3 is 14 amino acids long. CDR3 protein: CASSQTPGDYGYTF. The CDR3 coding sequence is TGCGCCAGCAGTCAGACCCCAGGCGACTATGGCTACACCTTC.

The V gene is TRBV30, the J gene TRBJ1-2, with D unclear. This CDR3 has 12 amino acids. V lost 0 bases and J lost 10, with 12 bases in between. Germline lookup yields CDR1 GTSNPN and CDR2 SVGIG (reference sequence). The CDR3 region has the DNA TGTGCCTGGAGTGTACCCCCCGGGGACTACACCTTC. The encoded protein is CAWSVPPGDYTF.

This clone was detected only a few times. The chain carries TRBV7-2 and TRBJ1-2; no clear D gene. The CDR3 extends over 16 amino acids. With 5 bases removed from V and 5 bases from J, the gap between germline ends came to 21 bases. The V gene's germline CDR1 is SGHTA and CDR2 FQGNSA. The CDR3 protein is CASSQPPPRQAYGYTF. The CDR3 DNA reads TGTGCCAGCAGCCAGCCCCCGCCGCGGCAAGCTTATGGCTACACCTTC.

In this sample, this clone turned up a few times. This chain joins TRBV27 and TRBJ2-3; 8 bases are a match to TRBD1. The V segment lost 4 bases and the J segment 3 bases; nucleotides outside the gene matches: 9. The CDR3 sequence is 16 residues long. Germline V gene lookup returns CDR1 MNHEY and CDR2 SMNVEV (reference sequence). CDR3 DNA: TGTGCCAGCAGTTCCGCCATGGACAGGGAAACAGATACGCAGTATTTT. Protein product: CASSSAMDRETDTQYF.

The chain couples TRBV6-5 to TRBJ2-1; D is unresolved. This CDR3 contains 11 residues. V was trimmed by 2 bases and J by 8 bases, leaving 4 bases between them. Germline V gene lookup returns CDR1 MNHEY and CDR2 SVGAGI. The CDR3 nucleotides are TGTGCCAGCAGTTACCGAGATGAGCAGTTCTTC. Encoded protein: CASSYRDEQFF.

As DNA, the CDR3 is TGTGCCAGCAGCCCCCAGGTAGAAGCTTTCTTT. Translation gives CASSPQVEAFF. V gene TRBV9 combines with J gene TRBJ1-1; D remains ambiguous. V lost 4 bases and J 8 bases, leaving 9 bases between the germline ends. Per germline, CDR1 SGDLS and CDR2 YYNGEE. The CDR3 spans 11 residues.

This chain's CDR3 is CASSTEGRRSNQPQHF. The DNA of the CDR3 is TGTGCCAGCAGCACAGAGGGCCGAAGGAGTAATCAGCCCCAGCATTTT. V and J are TRBV7-2 and TRBJ1-5; D is unclear. The CDR3 consists of 16 residues. Trimming pared 5 bases from V and 4 bases from J, leaving 18 bases between. CDR1 is SGHTA and CDR2 is FQGNSA in the germline V gene.

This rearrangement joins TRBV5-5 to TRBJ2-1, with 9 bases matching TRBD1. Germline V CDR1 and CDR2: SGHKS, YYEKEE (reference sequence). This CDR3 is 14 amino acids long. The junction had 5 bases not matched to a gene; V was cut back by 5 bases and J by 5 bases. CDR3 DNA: TGTGCCAGCAGTAAAGGGACAGGGAACAATGAGCAGTTCTTC. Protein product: CASSKGTGNNEQFF.

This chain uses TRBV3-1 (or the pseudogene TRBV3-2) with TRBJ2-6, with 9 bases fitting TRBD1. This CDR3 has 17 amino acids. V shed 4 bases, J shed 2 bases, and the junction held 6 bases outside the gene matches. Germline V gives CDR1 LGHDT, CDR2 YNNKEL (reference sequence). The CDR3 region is CASSRRDRVAGANVLTF. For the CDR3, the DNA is TGTGCCAGCAGCCGCCGGGACAGGGTGGCTGGGGCCAACGTCCTGACTTTC.

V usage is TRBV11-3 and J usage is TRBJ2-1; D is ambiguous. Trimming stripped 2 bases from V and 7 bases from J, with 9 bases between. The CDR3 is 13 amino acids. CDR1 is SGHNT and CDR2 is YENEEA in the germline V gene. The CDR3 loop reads CASSLSARNEQFF. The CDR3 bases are TGTGCCAGCAGCTTATCCGCCAGGAATGAGCAGTTCTTC.

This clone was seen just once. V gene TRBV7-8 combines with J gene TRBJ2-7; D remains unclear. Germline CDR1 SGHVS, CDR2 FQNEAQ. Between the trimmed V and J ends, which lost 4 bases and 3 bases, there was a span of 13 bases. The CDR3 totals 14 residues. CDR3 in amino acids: CASSSVDGVYEQYF. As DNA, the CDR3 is TGTGCCAGCAGCTCTGTCGACGGAGTCTACGAGCAGTACTTC.

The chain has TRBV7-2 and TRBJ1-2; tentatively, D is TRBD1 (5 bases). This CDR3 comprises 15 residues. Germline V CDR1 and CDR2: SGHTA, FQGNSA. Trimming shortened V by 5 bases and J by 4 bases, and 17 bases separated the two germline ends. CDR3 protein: CASSPYQTVSYGYTF. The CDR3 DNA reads TGTGCCAGCAGCCCTTACCAGACAGTCTCCTATGGCTACACCTTC. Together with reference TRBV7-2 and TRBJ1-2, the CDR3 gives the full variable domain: GAGVSQSPSNKVTEKGKDVELRCDPISGHTALYWYRQSLGQGLEFLIYFQGNSAPDKSGLPSDRFSAERTGGSVSTLTIQRTQQEDSAVYLCASSPYQTVSYGYTFGSGTRLTVV.

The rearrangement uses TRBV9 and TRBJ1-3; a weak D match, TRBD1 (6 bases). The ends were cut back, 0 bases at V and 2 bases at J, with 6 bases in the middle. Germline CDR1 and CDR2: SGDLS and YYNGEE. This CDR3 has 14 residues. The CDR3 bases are TGTGCCAGCAGCGTAGAGGGGGCTGGAAACACCATATATTTT. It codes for CASSVEGAGNTIYF.

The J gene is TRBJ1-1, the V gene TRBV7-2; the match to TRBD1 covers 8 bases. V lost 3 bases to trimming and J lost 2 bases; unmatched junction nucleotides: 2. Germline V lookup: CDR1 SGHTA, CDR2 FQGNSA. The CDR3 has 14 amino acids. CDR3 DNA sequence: TGTGCCAGCAGCTTCGACAGGGGTAACACTGAAGCTTTCTTT. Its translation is CASSFDRGNTEAFF.